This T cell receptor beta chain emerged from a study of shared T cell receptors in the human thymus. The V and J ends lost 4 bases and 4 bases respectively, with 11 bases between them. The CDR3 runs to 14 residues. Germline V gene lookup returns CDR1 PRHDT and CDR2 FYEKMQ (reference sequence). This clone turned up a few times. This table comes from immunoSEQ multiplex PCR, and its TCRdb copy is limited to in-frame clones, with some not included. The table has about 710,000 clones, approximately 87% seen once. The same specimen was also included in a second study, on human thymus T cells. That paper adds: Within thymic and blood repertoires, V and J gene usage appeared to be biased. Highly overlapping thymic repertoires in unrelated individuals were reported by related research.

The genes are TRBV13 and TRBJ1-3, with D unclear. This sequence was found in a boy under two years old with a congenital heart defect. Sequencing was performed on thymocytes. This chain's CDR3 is CASSSRERGNTIYF. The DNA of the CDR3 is TGTGCCAGCAGCTCCCGGGAGAGAGGAAACACCATATATTTT.